This T cell receptor (beta chain) was identified in a study of HIV-infected children after antiretroviral therapy interruption. The overall study: EBV and CMV exposure was recorded in most children.

Treatment indicated: PENTA 11 planned treatment interruption arm or continuous ART arm. Study-level findings and limits: The CD45RA+ naive sort may contain some EMRA or stem memory cells. Naive CD4+ sequences overlapped less between time points once interruption began.

In its sample, this clonotype was seen many times. What it binds is unknown. V was shortened by 1 base and J by 5 bases, with 11 bases between the two germline ends. Per the germline V gene, CDR1 is SQVTM and CDR2 is ANQGSEA. This CDR3 is built from 13 residues. RNA-based 3' RACE libraries used unique molecular identifiers. TCRdb re-derived calls from the 3' RACE reads in MiXCR, one entry per CDR3 protein. This table has some 40,000 distinct CDR3 sequences, over 6% appearing once. Material: CD45RA+ CD4+ T cells from PBMCs, pooled from several time points, obtained from a donor given antiretroviral therapy, either interrupted or continuous. Subset here: naive CD4+ CD45RA+ CD45RO- T cells. The chain employs TRBV29-1 and TRBJ1-1; D gene ambiguous. The clonotype comes from a pool of human donors with HIV. CDR3 amino acids: CSVEAVPGTEAFF. The DNA for the CDR3 is TGCAGCGTTGAAGCGGTCCCGGGGACTGAAGCTTTCTTT.